This TCR beta chain derives from a study of T cell changes during pregnancy in multiple sclerosis. This clone occurred once. Profiled with immunoSEQ multiplex PCR; TCRdb holds only in-frame clones, not every one. The sample consists of around 30,000 clones, over 80% of them appearing once. Trimming removed 11 bases from V and 0 bases from J, with 8 bases in between. The germline V gene has CDR1 MGHDK and CDR2 SYGVNS. This CDR3 has 12 amino acids. V gene TRBV25-1 combines with J gene TRBJ2-1; D is possibly TRBD1 (6 bases). The clonotype comes from a female donor with multiple sclerosis, enrolled in a pregnancy study. The source material was CD8+ T cells from peripheral blood mononuclear cells, sampled in the first trimester of pregnancy. CDR3 in DNA: TGTGCCGTACAGGGCTCCTACAATGAGCAGTTCTTC. Protein: CAVQGSYNEQFF.